This TCR beta chain was sequenced during a study of T cell changes during pregnancy in multiple sclerosis. The CDR3 has 14 amino acids. V lost 5 bases and J lost 8, with 16 bases in between. Germline lookup yields CDR1 LGHNA and CDR2 YSLEER. The method was immunoSEQ multiplex PCR; TCRdb's version includes in-frame clones alone and lacks a portion of them. This table holds tens of thousands of clones, around 89% found once. Here the sequenced sample was CD8+ T cells from peripheral blood mononuclear cells, taken in the first trimester of pregnancy. V gene TRBV4-3 combines with J gene TRBJ2-1, with D perhaps TRBD2 (6 bases). The receptor's source is a female donor with multiple sclerosis, enrolled in a pregnancy study. The CDR3 bases are TGCGCCAGCAGCGATAGACTAGATCCGGATGAGCAGTTCTTC. It is translated as CASSDRLDPDEQFF.